One and the same sample provided the 13 T cell receptor beta chains below, sequenced in a study of cytomegalovirus exposure and HLA in healthy donors. Measured with immunoSEQ multiplex PCR; TCRdb has only the in-frame clones, and not every one. The table shows tens of thousands of clones, with around 95% occurring only once. Sequencing was performed on PBMCs. The receptors shown here come from a young woman in good health and CMV-seropositive.

In nucleotides, the CDR3 is TGCGCCAGCAGCTGGACATTACAGGGGGCCTACGAGCAGTACTTC. It yields the protein CASSWTLQGAYEQYF. The rearrangement links TRBV5-1 to TRBJ2-7; 8 bases are a match to TRBD1. The CDR3 spans 15 residues. Trimming took 3 bases from V and 2 from J; bases not matched to a gene: 7. The germline gives CDR1 SGHRS, CDR2 YFSETQ.

This chain joins TRBV4-3 and TRBJ2-1, with D possibly TRBD2 on 5 matching bases. The germline V gene encodes CDR1 LGHNA and CDR2 YSLEER. V lost 0 bases and J 8 bases, leaving 14 bases between the germline ends. The CDR3 runs to 15 residues. CDR3 protein: CASSQDWLAEDEQFF. The DNA of the CDR3 is TGCGCCAGCAGCCAAGATTGGCTAGCCGAGGATGAGCAGTTCTTC.

V gene TRBV4-2 combines with J gene TRBJ1-5; weak D call: TRBD1 (5 bases). The germline V and J ends were trimmed by 0 bases and 6 bases, with 12 bases remaining between them. The CDR3 sequence is 15 residues long. The germline V gene encodes CDR1 LGHNA and CDR2 YNFKEQ. The CDR3 loop reads CASSQERGEGQPQHF. DNA of the CDR3: TGTGCCAGCAGCCAAGAGCGGGGGGAGGGTCAGCCCCAGCATTTT.

The CDR3 DNA follows: TGTGCCAGCATGGGGGACCGGGGGGTGCTGTTTTTT. Translating gives CASMGDRGVLFF. V and J are TRBV7-9 and TRBJ1-4, with a tentative D call TRBD1 (5 bases). CDR1 is SEHNR and CDR2 is FQNEAQ in the germline V gene (reference sequence). This CDR3 spans 12 amino acids. Trimming removed 7 bases at V and 14 bases at J, with 17 bases between. Complete variable domain (other parts from reference TRBV7-9 and TRBJ1-4): DTGVSQNPRHKITKRGQNVTFRCDPISEHNRLYWYRQTLGQGPEFLTYFQNEAQLEKSRLLSDRFSAERPKGSFSTLEIQRTEQGDSAMYLCASMGDRGVLFFGSGTQLSVL.

V is TRBV5-6 and J is TRBJ2-2, with a tentative D call TRBD2 (5 bases). The germline CDR1 and CDR2 sequences are SGHDT and YYEEEE. The V end was cut by 5 bases, the J end by 3 bases, with 17 bases between. The CDR3 has 16 amino acids. CDR3 DNA: TGTGCCAGCAGAGATCGGTCGGGATGGGACACCGGGGAGCTGTTTTTT. Its translation: CASRDRSGWDTGELFF.

CDR3: CASSSRDTEAFF. The CDR3 bases are TGTGCCAGCAGCTCCCGGGACACTGAAGCTTTCTTT. This rearrangement joins TRBV7-6 to TRBJ1-1; no clear D. Per germline, CDR1 SGHVS and CDR2 FNYEAQ. This CDR3 contains 12 residues. Trimming shortened V by 4 bases and J by 3 bases, and 6 bases separated the two germline ends.

This clone appeared a single time. The chain is built from TRBV5-1 and TRBJ2-5; the D is unclear. The V end was cut by 0 bases, the J end by 0 bases, with 12 bases between. The CDR3 totals 16 residues. Germline V gene data show CDR1 as SGHRS and CDR2 as YFSETQ. CDR3 loop: CASSLGGSLYQETQYF. The CDR3 DNA reads TGCGCCAGCAGCTTGGGAGGTAGTCTATACCAAGAGACCCAGTACTTC.

The V call is TRBV21-1, the J call TRBJ2-7; TRBD1, the D gene given by the table, was not confirmed from the DNA. TRBV21-1 corresponds to a pseudogene. This CDR3 has 13 amino acids. The CDR3 sequence is CASSTGRGFLQYF. CDR3 DNA sequence: TGTGCCAGCAGCACCGGAAGGGGGTTTCTGCAGTACTTC.

The CDR3 DNA reads as TGCGCCAGCAGCCCTCGCCCGGTGGAGGAGCAGTTCTTC. Translating gives CASSPRPVEEQFF. The chain recombines TRBV4-1 with TRBJ2-1; D gene unclear. CDR1 and CDR2 from the germline V gene are MGHRA and YSYEKL. V was cut by 4 bases and J by 10 bases, with 14 bases left in between. There are 13 residues in the CDR3.

V and J are TRBV5-6 and TRBJ2-3; D unclear. Deletions cut 5 bases from V and 2 bases from J, with 12 bases between. The CDR3 has 14 amino acids. CDR1 SGHDT and CDR2 YYEEEE come from the germline V gene. The CDR3 is CASSPWQDTDTQYF. The CDR3 nucleotides are TGTGCCAGCAGTCCTTGGCAGGACACAGATACGCAGTATTTT.

For the CDR3, the DNA is TGTGCCAGCAGCCCCCGGGACAGGGGGTTGACTGAAGCTTTCTTT. Its translation: CASSPRDRGLTEAFF. The rearrangement joins TRBV7-9 to TRBJ1-1, with 11 bases identical to TRBD1. J was trimmed by 5 bases and V by 5 bases; bases with no gene match: 7. Per the germline V gene, CDR1 is SEHNR and CDR2 is FQNEAQ (reference sequence). This CDR3 contains 15 residues.

The rearrangement uses TRBV27 and TRBJ2-5; tentative D call: TRBD2 (6 bases). The CDR3 spans 14 residues. Between the trimmed V and J ends, which lost 2 bases and 3 bases, there was a span of 10 bases. CDR1 is MNHEY and CDR2 is SMNVEV in the germline V gene (reference sequence). CDR3 sequence reads: CASSLTVAEETQYF. CDR3 sequence (DNA): TGTGCCAGCAGTTTAACCGTAGCGGAAGAGACCCAGTACTTC.

The chain joins TRBV5-1 to TRBJ1-6, with 9 bases fitting TRBD1. The CDR3 has 16 amino acids. CDR1 is SGHRS and CDR2 is YFSETQ in the germline V gene. The V and J ends lost 5 bases and 4 bases, in that order; junction bases with no gene match: 7. CDR3 protein: CASSRTGEGYNSPLHF. CDR3 nucleotide sequence: TGCGCCAGCAGTCGGACAGGGGAGGGATATAATTCACCCCTCCACTTT.